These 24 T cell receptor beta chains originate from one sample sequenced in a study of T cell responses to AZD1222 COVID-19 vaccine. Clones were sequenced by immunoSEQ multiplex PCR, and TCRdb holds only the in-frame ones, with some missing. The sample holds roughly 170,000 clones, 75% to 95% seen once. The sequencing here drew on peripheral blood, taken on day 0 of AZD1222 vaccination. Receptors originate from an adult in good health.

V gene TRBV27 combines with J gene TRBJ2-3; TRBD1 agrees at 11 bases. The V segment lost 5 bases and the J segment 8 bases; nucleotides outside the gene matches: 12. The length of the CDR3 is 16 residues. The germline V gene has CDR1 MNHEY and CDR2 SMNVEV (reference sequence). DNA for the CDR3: TGTGCCAGCAGTCCCCGGGGGACAGGGGGGTTGGTTACGCAGTATTTT. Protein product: CASSPRGTGGLVTQYF.

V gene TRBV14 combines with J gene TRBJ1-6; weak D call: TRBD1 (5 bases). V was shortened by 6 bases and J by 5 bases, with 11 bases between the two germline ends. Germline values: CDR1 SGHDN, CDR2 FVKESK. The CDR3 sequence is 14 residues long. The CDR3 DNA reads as TGTGCCAGCAGTCGCGGGACCAATAATTCACCCCTCCACTTT. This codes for CASSRGTNNSPLHF.

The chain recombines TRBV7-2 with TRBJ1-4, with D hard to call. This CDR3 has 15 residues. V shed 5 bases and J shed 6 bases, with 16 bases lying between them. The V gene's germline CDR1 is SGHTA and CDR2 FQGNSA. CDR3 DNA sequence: TGTGCCAGCAGCCCAGGACCTTCGGGAGATGAAAAACTGTTTTTT. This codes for CASSPGPSGDEKLFF.

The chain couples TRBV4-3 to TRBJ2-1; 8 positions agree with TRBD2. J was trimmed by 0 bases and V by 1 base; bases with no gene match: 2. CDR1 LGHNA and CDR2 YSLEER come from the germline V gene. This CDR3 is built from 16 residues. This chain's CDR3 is CASSQAGGASYNEQFF. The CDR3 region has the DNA TGCGCCAGCAGCCAAGCCGGGGGGGCCTCCTACAATGAGCAGTTCTTC.

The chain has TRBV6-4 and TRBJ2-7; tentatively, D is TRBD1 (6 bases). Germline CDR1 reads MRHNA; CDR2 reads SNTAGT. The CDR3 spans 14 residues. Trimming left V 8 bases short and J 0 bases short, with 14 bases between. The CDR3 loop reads CASGWGLSSYEQYF. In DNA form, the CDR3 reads TGTGCCAGCGGCTGGGGGCTGAGCTCCTACGAGCAGTACTTC.

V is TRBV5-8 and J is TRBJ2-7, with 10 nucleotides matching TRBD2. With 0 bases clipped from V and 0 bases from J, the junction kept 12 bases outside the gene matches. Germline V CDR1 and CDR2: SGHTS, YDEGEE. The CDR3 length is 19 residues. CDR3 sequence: CASSLVGGLAGDYSYEQYF. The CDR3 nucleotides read TGTGCCAGCAGCTTGGTGGGGGGCCTAGCGGGGGATTACTCCTACGAGCAGTACTTC.

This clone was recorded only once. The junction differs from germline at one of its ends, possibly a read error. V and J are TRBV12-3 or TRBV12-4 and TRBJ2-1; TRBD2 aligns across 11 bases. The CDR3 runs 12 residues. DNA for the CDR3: TGTGCCAGCAGTCCCCAAGTAGCGGGGGGGCTCTTC. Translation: CASSPQVAGGLF.

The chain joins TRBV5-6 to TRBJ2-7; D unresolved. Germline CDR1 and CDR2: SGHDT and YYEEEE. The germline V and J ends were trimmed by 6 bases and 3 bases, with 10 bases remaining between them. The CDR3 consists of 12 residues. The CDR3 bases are TGTGCCAGCACGTCGCCCCTCTACGAGCAGTACTTC. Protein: CASTSPLYEQYF. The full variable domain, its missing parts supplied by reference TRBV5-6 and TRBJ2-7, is DAGVTQSPTHLIKTRGQQVTLRCSPKSGHDTVSWYQQALGQGPQFIFQYYEEEERQRGNFPDRFSGHQFPNYSSELNVNALLLGDSALYLCASTSPLYEQYFGPGTRLTVT.

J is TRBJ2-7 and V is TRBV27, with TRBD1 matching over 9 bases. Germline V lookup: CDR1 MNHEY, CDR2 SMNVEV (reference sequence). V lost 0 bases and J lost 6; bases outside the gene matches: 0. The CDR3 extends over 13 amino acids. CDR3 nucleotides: TGTGCCAGCAGTTTATCGGGACAGGGCGAGCAGTACTTC. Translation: CASSLSGQGEQYF.

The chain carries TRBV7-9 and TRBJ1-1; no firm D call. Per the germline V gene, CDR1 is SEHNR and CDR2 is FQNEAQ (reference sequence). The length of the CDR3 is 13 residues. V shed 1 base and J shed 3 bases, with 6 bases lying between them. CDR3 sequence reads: CASSLDRDTEAFF. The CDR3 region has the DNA TGTGCCAGCAGCTTAGACAGAGACACTGAAGCTTTCTTT.

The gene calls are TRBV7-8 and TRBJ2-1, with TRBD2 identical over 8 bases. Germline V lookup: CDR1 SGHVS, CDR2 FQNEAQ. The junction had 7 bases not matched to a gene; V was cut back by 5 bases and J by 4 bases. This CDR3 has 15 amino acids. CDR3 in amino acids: CASSPEGGGYNEQFF. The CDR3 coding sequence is TGTGCCAGCAGCCCCGAAGGCGGGGGGTACAATGAGCAGTTCTTC. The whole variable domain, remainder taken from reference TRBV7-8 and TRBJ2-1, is GAGVSQSPRYKVAKRGQDVALRCDPISGHVSLFWYQQALGQGPEFLTYFQNEAQLDKSGLPSDRFFAERPEGSVSTLKIQRTQQEDSAVYLCASSPEGGGYNEQFFGPGTRLTVL.

The CDR3 DNA reads as TGTGCCACCAGTGCCGAGGGACTTGCCGGGGAGCTGTTTTTT. Residues: CATSAEGLAGELFF. The chain joins TRBV24-1 to TRBJ2-2, with D perhaps matching TRBD2 (6 bases). Germline-derived CDR1 and CDR2 are KGHDR and SFDVKD. V dropped 5 bases and J dropped 6 bases, with 12 bases sitting between them. The CDR3 contains 14 residues.

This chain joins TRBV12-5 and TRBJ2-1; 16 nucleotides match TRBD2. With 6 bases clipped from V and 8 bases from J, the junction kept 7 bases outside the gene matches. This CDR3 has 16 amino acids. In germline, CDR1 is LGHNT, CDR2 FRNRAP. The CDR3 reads CASGPGTSGGADEQFF. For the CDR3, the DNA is TGTGCTAGTGGCCCCGGGACTAGCGGGGGGGCCGATGAGCAGTTCTTC.

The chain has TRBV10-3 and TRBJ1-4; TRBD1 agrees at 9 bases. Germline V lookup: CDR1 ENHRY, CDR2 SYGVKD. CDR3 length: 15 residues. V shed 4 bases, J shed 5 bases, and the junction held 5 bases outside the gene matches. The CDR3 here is CAISAGTGKNEKLFF. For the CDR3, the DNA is TGTGCCATCAGTGCGGGGACAGGGAAGAATGAAAAACTGTTTTTT.

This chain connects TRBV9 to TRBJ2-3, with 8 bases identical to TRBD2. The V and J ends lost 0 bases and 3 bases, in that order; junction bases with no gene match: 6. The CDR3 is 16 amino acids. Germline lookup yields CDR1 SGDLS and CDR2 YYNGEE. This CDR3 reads CASSVVVAGRTDTQYF. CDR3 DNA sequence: TGTGCCAGCAGCGTAGTCGTAGCGGGGCGAACAGATACGCAGTATTTT.

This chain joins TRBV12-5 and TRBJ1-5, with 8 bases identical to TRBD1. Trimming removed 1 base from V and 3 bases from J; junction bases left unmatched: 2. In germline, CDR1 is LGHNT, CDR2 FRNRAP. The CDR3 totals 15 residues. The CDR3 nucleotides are TGTGCTAGTGGTTTGGCGACAGGGGTCAATCAGCCCCAGCATTTT. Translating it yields CASGLATGVNQPQHF.

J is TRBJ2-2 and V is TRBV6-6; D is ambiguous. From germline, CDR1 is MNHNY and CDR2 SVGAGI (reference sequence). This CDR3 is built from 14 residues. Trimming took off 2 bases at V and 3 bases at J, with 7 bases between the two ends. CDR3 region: CASSYQQHTGELFF. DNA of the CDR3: TGTGCCAGCAGTTACCAACAGCACACCGGGGAGCTGTTTTTT.

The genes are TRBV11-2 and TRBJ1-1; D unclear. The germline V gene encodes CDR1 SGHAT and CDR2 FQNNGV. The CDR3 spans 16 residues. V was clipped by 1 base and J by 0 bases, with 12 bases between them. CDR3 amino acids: CASSLGGGRMNTEAFF. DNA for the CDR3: TGTGCCAGCAGCTTAGGTGGTGGACGGATGAACACTGAAGCTTTCTTT.

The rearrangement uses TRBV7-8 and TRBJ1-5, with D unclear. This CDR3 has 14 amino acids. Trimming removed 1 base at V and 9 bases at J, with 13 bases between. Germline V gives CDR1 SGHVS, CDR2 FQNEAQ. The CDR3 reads CASSLVLGVWPQHF. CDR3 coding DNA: TGTGCCAGCAGCTTAGTTCTGGGAGTTTGGCCCCAGCATTTT.

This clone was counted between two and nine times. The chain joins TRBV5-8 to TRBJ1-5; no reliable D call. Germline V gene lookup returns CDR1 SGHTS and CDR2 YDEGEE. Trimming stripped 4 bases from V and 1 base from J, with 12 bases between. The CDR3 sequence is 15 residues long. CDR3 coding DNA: TGTGCCAGCAGCCGCGGATTTAAAAGCAATCAGCCCCAGCATTTT. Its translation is CASSRGFKSNQPQHF.

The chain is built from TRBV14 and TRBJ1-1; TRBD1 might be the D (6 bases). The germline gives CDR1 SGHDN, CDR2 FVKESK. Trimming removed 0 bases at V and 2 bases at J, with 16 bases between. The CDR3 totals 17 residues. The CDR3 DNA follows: TGTGCCAGCAGCCAAGATGGGTGGGGAGGGGGTAACACTGAAGCTTTCTTT. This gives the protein CASSQDGWGGGNTEAFF. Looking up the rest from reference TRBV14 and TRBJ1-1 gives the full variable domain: EAGVTQFPSHSVIEKGQTVTLRCDPISGHDNLYWYRRVMGKEIKFLLHFVKESKQDESGMPNNRFLAERTGGTYSTLKVQPAELEDSGVYFCASSQDGWGGGNTEAFFGQGTRLTVV.

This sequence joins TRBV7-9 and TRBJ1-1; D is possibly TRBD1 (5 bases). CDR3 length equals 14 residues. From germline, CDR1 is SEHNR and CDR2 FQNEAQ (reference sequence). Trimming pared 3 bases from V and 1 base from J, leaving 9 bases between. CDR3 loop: CASSFGTPNTEAFF. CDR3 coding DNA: TGTGCCAGCAGCTTCGGGACGCCGAACACTGAAGCTTTCTTT.

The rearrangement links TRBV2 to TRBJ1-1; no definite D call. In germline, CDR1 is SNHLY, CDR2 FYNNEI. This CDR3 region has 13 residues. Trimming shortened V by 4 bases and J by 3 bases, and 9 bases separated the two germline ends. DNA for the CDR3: TGTGCCAGCAGTGGACTGAGGTACACTGAAGCTTTCTTT. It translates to CASSGLRYTEAFF.

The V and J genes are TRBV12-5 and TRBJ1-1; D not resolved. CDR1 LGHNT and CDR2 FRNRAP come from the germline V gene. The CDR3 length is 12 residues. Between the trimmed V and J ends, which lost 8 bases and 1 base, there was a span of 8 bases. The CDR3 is CASRPTNTEAFF. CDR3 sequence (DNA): TGTGCTAGTCGACCGACGAACACTGAAGCTTTCTTT.